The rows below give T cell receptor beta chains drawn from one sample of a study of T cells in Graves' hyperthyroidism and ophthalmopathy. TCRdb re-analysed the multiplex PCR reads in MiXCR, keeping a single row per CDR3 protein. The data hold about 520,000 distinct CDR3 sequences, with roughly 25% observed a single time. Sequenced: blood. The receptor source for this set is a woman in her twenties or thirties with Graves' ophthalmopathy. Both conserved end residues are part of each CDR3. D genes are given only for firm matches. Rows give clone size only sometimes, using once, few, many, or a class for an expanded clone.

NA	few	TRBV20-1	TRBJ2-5	TGCAGTGCTAGACCCGCCCTCGAGACCCAGTACTTC	CSARPALETQYF
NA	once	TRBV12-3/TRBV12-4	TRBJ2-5	TGTGCCAGCAGTTTAGTATGGGTCGGGGAGACCCAGTACTTC	CASSLVWVGETQYF
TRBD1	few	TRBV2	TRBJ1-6	TGTGCCAGCGGGAAGGGGGCGGCTATATTAAATTCACCCCTCCACTTT	CASGKGAAILNSPLHF
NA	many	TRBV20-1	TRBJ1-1	TGCAGTGCTTCGGGGGGGGGAGAAGCTTTCTTT	CSASGGGEAFF
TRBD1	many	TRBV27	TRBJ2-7	TGTGCCAGCAGTTTATTAGGACAGGGGTCCTACGAGCAGTACTTC	CASSLLGQGSYEQYF
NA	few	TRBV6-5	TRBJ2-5	TGTGCCAGCAGTTGGGACCGCGAACCAACAAGGGAGACCCAGTACTTC	CASSWDREPTRETQYF
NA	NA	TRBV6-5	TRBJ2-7	TGTGCCAGCAGTTACGAACCCGACTACGAGCAGTACTTC	CASSYEPDYEQYF
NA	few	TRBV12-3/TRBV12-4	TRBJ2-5	TGTGCCAGCAGTCTGAGGACAGTCCAAGAGACCCAGTACTTC	CASSLRTVQETQYF
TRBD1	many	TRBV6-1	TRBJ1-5	TGTGCCAGCCTTGACAGGGGTTCTACTCAGCCCCAGCATTTT	CASLDRGSTQPQHF
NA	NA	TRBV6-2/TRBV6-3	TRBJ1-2	TGTGCCAGCAGTTCTATCCGACTTACGCGCTATGGCTACACCTTC	CASSSIRLTRYGYTF
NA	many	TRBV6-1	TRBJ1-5	TGTGCCAGCGGGGTTGGCTCAAATCAGCCCCAGCATTTT	CASGVGSNQPQHF
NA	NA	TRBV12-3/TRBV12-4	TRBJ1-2	TGTGCCAGCAGATCGGGACTTAACTATGGCTACACCTTC	CASRSGLNYGYTF
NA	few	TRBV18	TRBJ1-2	TGTGCCAGCTCACCCGACGGGCTGGCTAACTATGGCTACACCTTC	CASSPDGLANYGYTF
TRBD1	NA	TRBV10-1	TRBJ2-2	TGCGCCAGCAGTGAGTCGAGGGGGCCCGGGGAGCTGTTTTTT	CASSESRGPGELFF
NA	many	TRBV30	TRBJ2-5	TGTGCCTGGAGTGTGCAGGCCCAAGAGACCCAGTACTTC	CAWSVQAQETQYF
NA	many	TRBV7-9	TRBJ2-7	TGTGCCAGCAGTCCTCCGGCGTCCTACGAGCAGTACTTC	CASSPPASYEQYF
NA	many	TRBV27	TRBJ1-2	TGTGCCAGCCTGGGGGCGCTCGACTATGGCTACACCTTC	CASLGALDYGYTF
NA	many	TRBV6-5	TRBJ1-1	TGTGCCAGCAGTTACTCGAATGGCCACCCGAACACTGAAGCTTTCTTT	CASSYSNGHPNTEAFF
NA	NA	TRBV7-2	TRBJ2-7	TGTGCCAGCAGCATCGGGACGGCCCCCTACGAGCAGTACTTC	CASSIGTAPYEQYF
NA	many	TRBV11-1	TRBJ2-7	TGTGCCAGCAGCTTACACGGGGTAAGCTCCTACGAGCAGTACTTC	CASSLHGVSSYEQYF
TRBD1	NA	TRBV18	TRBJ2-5	TGTGCCAGCTCACCGGAACAGGGGAGTGGGGAGACCCAGTACTTC	CASSPEQGSGETQYF
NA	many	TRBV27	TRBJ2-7	TGTGCCAGCAGTTCCCCGGGGTCGACCTACGAGCAGTACTTC	CASSSPGSTYEQYF
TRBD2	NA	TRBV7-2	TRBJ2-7	TGTGCCAGCAGAGCCGGGACTAGTATCGAGCAGTACTTC	CASRAGTSIEQYF
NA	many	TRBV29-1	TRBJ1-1	TGCAGCGTTACCCCCAGTGGGATGAACACTGAAGCTTTCTTT	CSVTPSGMNTEAFF
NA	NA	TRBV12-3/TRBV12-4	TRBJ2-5	TGTGCCGGCAGTTTGGGGCAGTCATTGGAGACCAAGTACTTC	CAGSLGQSLETKYF